The present T cell receptor beta chain was sequenced within a study of shared clonotypes between healthy human individuals. Overall study results and limits: Memory subsets had estimated richness that was generally smaller than that of naive subsets.

The naive CD8 population came from CD45RO-negative cells selected for CCR7, without terminally differentiated effector memory CD45RA+ cells. Germline values: CDR1 SEHNR, CDR2 FQNEAQ (reference sequence). This CDR3 has 12 amino acids. Trimming removed 10 bases from V and 10 bases from J, with 17 bases in between. Produced via immunoSEQ multiplex PCR; TCRdb's table is partial and in-frame only. This table holds about 2 million clones, approximately 94% found once. A remark on this clone: Its antigen is not known.

The material sequenced was naive CD8+ T cells sorted from blood. The V gene is TRBV7-9, the J gene TRBJ2-1; no clear D. The source of this sequence is a man aged 18 to 29 in good health. This chain's CDR3 is CAIGPPTREQFF. DNA of the CDR3: TGTGCCATTGGCCCACCCACACGGGAGCAGTTCTTC.